These 28 T cell receptor beta chains were sequenced from one sample in a study of blood T cell repertoires in COVID-19. Profiled with immunoSEQ multiplex PCR; TCRdb holds only in-frame clones, not every one. This sample has about 150,000 clones, with 88% found just once. The sequencing sample was made of peripheral blood. These receptors all come from a human donor with COVID-19, enrolled during active disease. The donor label of this sample is uncertain.

The chain carries TRBV11-3 and TRBJ2-3, with D tentatively TRBD2 (6 bases). Germline loops: CDR1 SGHNT, CDR2 YENEEA. V dropped 3 bases and J dropped 4 bases, with 14 bases sitting between them. The CDR3 contains 15 residues. CDR3 amino acids: CASSFPGLLADTQYF. DNA for the CDR3: TGTGCCAGCAGCTTCCCGGGACTTTTGGCAGATACGCAGTATTTT.

The V call is TRBV19, the J call TRBJ1-5; D is unresolved. The V and J ends lost 6 bases and 0 bases respectively, with 12 bases between them. The CDR3 sequence is 15 residues long. Per the germline V gene, CDR1 is LNHDA and CDR2 is SQIVND (reference sequence). In DNA form, the CDR3 reads TGTGCCAGTAGACGCAGCGATTATAGCAATCAGCCCCAGCATTTT. This sequence encodes CASRRSDYSNQPQHF.

The chain couples TRBV28 to TRBJ2-2; perhaps TRBD2 as D (5 bases). The CDR3 sequence is 14 residues long. Germline CDR1 and CDR2: MDHEN and SYDVKM. V lost 2 bases to trimming and J lost 3 bases, with 7 bases between them. The CDR3: CASSLTGDTGELFF. The CDR3 coding sequence is TGTGCCAGCAGTTTAACCGGGGACACCGGGGAGCTGTTTTTT.

The chain couples TRBV5-1 to TRBJ2-7, with 8 bases fitting TRBD2. Losses at the gene ends were 2 bases for V and 3 bases for J; bases not matched to a gene: 13. The CDR3 consists of 17 residues. Germline CDR1 and CDR2: SGHRS and YFSETQ. CDR3 coding DNA: TGCGCCAGCAGCTTTATCGGGGGCGAGCGGGGGAACTACGAGCAGTACTTC. It yields the protein CASSFIGGERGNYEQYF.

CDR3 sequence reads: CASSSTAGALDTQYF. The CDR3 DNA reads TGTGCCAGCAGCTCCACAGCGGGGGCCTTAGATACGCAGTATTTT. This chain uses TRBV7-6 with TRBJ2-3, with 8 bases matching TRBD2. This CDR3 contains 15 residues. Germline CDR1 and CDR2: SGHVS and FNYEAQ. The V gene end was trimmed by 4 bases and the J gene end by 5 bases; junction bases not matched to a gene: 8.

The rearrangement uses TRBV5-6 and TRBJ2-5; D remains unclear. Trimming took 1 base from V and 4 from J, leaving 14 bases between them. CDR1 is SGHDT and CDR2 is YYEEEE in the germline V gene. This CDR3 is 15 amino acids long. As DNA, the CDR3 is TGTGCCAGCAGCTTGTTTTCGCCGGTCGGAGAGACCCAGTACTTC. As protein: CASSLFSPVGETQYF.

The CDR3 protein is CASSLTSLRVGEQFF. The CDR3 nucleotides read TGTGCCAGCAGCCTTACTTCCCTCAGGGTCGGGGAGCAGTTCTTC. The rearrangement joins TRBV7-8 to TRBJ2-1, with D perhaps matching TRBD1 (5 bases). Trimming left V 5 bases short and J 10 bases short, with 21 bases between. Germline CDR1 reads SGHVS; CDR2 reads FQNEAQ. This CDR3 region has 15 residues.

The CDR3: CASSVDGTGQPQHF. CDR3 bases: TGTGCCAGCAGCGTCGACGGAACGGGGCAGCCCCAGCATTTT. V is TRBV9 and J is TRBJ1-5, with D unclear. The V and J ends lost 2 bases and 7 bases respectively, with 13 bases between them. The germline CDR1 and CDR2 sequences are SGDLS and YYNGEE. This CDR3 comprises 14 residues.

The rearrangement links TRBV5-1 to TRBJ2-7, with 8 bases aligning to TRBD2. Germline lookup yields CDR1 SGHRS and CDR2 YFSETQ. This CDR3 is 14 amino acids long. V trimming: 5 bases; J trimming: 2 bases; junction bases outside the gene matches: 6. The CDR3 DNA sequence: TGCGCCAGCAGTACCGGGGGGGACCCCTACGAGCAGTACTTC. Protein product: CASSTGGDPYEQYF. Using reference TRBV5-1 and TRBJ2-7 for the parts outside the CDR3, the full variable domain is KAGVTQTPRYLIKTRGQQVTLSCSPISGHRSVSWYQQTPGQGLQFLFEYFSETQRNKGNFPGRFSGRQFSNSRSEMNVSTLELGDSALYLCASSTGGDPYEQYFGPGTRLTVT.

This chain links TRBV2 with TRBJ2-1, with a weak D call TRBD2 (6 bases). CDR1 and CDR2 (germline): SNHLY, FYNNEI. The CDR3 runs to 14 residues. The germline V and J ends were trimmed by 6 bases and 7 bases, with 16 bases remaining between them. This CDR3 reads CASRGGVGVNEQFF. CDR3 DNA sequence: TGTGCCAGCAGGGGCGGGGTCGGAGTTAATGAGCAGTTCTTC.

The V call is TRBV4-2, the J call TRBJ2-7; D might be TRBD2 (7 bases). Germline-derived CDR1 and CDR2 are LGHNA and YNFKEQ. The V end was cut by 1 base, the J end by 3 bases, with 19 bases between. This CDR3 is 17 amino acids long. CDR3 nucleotides: TGTGCCAGCAGCCAAGTGGGGGGGCAGGGGATCTACTACGAGCAGTACTTC. It is translated as CASSQVGGQGIYYEQYF.

The genes are TRBV6-5 and TRBJ1-2; 7 positions match TRBD1. J gave up 1 base and V 6 bases, and 2 bases lay outside the gene matches. This CDR3 spans 13 amino acids. Per germline, CDR1 MNHEY and CDR2 SVGAGI. CDR3 protein: CASRQGHNYGYTF. In DNA form, the CDR3 reads TGTGCCAGCAGACAGGGGCATAACTATGGCTACACCTTC.

The rearrangement uses TRBV27 and TRBJ1-5, with 7 bases lining up with TRBD1. The CDR3 runs to 13 residues. Germline V lookup: CDR1 MNHEY, CDR2 SMNVEV (reference sequence). Trimming took 6 bases from V and 5 from J; bases not matched to a gene: 4. The CDR3 coding sequence is TGTGCCAGCAGCGGACAGGAGGATCAGCCCCAGCATTTT. Translating gives CASSGQEDQPQHF.

The V call is TRBV11-1, the J call TRBJ2-1; D is possibly TRBD2 (5 bases). Germline V gene sequence: CDR1 SGHAT, CDR2 FQDESV (reference sequence). The CDR3 sequence is 15 residues long. Deletions cut 1 base from V and 10 bases from J, with 17 bases between. CDR3 DNA: TGTGCCAGCAGCTTAGTCGATGAGACAACGGGGGAGCAGTTCTTC. Its protein product is CASSLVDETTGEQFF.

The gene calls are TRBV18 and TRBJ1-2; 7 bases agree with TRBD1. The CDR3 contains 14 residues. Losses at the gene ends were 2 bases for V and 3 bases for J; bases not matched to a gene: 3. Germline assignment: CDR1 KGHSH and CDR2 LQKENI. In nucleotides, the CDR3 is TGTGCCAGCTCACCAGCAGGGGGTGACTATGGCTACACCTTC. It translates to CASSPAGGDYGYTF.

V usage is TRBV7-6 and J usage is TRBJ2-2; 8 bases fit TRBD2. The CDR3 is 14 amino acids. V lost 5 bases and J lost 6; bases outside the gene matches: 5. Germline V gives CDR1 SGHVS, CDR2 FNYEAQ. The CDR3 here is CASSPGGPAGELFF. In nucleotides, the CDR3 is TGTGCCAGCAGCCCGGGGGGGCCTGCCGGGGAGCTGTTTTTT.

This chain connects TRBV6-5 to TRBJ1-4; 7 positions agree with TRBD1. The CDR3 contains 12 residues. V shed 6 bases, J shed 7 bases, and the junction held 2 bases outside the gene matches. Germline assignment: CDR1 MNHEY and CDR2 SVGAGI. CDR3 protein: CASRDRIEKLFF. The CDR3 bases are TGTGCCAGCAGGGACAGGATTGAAAAACTGTTTTTT.

The V and J genes are TRBV2 and TRBJ2-2, with 9 bases aligning to TRBD1. The CDR3 contains 15 residues. Per germline, CDR1 SNHLY and CDR2 FYNNEI. V was pared by 6 bases and J by 3 bases, with 5 bases of the junction left unmatched. In DNA form, the CDR3 reads TGTGCCAGCAGCGGGACAGGGCTGTACACCGGGGAGCTGTTTTTT. Its translation is CASSGTGLYTGELFF.

The chain couples TRBV11-3 to TRBJ2-3; possible D gene TRBD1, 6 bases. This CDR3 comprises 17 residues. The germline V gene encodes CDR1 SGHNT and CDR2 YENEEA. The V and J ends lost 4 bases and 0 bases respectively, with 17 bases between them. The CDR3 nucleotides read TGTGCCAGCAGCTATGGTATCGGGACACCTAGCACAGATACGCAGTATTTT. Protein sequence: CASSYGIGTPSTDTQYF.

The chain uses TRBV29-1 and TRBJ2-7, with 14 bases aligning to TRBD2. Germline CDR1 reads SQVTM; CDR2 reads ANQGSEA. The CDR3 length is 14 residues. Trimming cost V 6 bases and J 1 base; bases outside gene matches: 2. CDR3 residues: CSVGTSGSSYEQYF. CDR3 nucleotides: TGCAGCGTGGGGACTAGCGGGAGTTCCTACGAGCAGTACTTC.

The chain carries TRBV4-1 and TRBJ1-4; 7 positions agree with TRBD1. J lost 1 base, V lost 3 bases, and 8 bases had no gene match. The CDR3 loop spans 17 amino acids. Germline CDR1 reads MGHRA; CDR2 reads YSYEKL. CDR3 amino acids: CASSQTQGGGTNEKLFF. CDR3 DNA sequence: TGCGCCAGCAGCCAGACCCAGGGGGGTGGAACTAATGAAAAACTGTTTTTT.

The genes are TRBV7-9 and TRBJ2-1, with D tentatively TRBD1 (5 bases). This CDR3 is built from 15 residues. The germline V gene has CDR1 SEHNR and CDR2 FQNEAQ (reference sequence). Trimming removed 5 bases at V and 2 bases at J, with 13 bases between. DNA of the CDR3: TGTGCCAGCAGCCCAGGGTCCCCCACCTACAATGAGCAGTTCTTC. Encoded protein: CASSPGSPTYNEQFF.

V is TRBV11-2 and J is TRBJ2-5; 9 nucleotides match TRBD1. With 5 bases clipped from V and 3 bases from J, the junction kept 4 bases outside the gene matches. CDR3 length: 14 residues. The germline V gene has CDR1 SGHAT and CDR2 FQNNGV. This CDR3 reads CASSPRTGEETQYF. CDR3 DNA: TGTGCCAGCAGCCCCCGGACAGGGGAAGAGACCCAGTACTTC. The full variable domain, with the rest looked up from reference TRBV11-2 and TRBJ2-5, is EAGVAQSPRYKIIEKRQSVAFWCNPISGHATLYWYQQILGQGPKLLIQFQNNGVVDDSQLPKDRFSAERLKGVDSTLKIQPAKLEDSAVYLCASSPRTGEETQYFGPGTRLLVL.

The CDR3 DNA reads TGTGCCAGTAGTCCCCAAGGGGGCAGGGTCGGGGAAGAGACCCAGTACTTC. Residues: CASSPQGGRVGEETQYF. V and J are TRBV19 and TRBJ2-5; 7 bases are a match to TRBD1. Per germline, CDR1 LNHDA and CDR2 SQIVND (reference sequence). This CDR3 comprises 17 residues. J was trimmed by 3 bases and V by 5 bases; bases with no gene match: 15.

The chain is built from TRBV10-3 and TRBJ2-5; the match to TRBD1 covers 7 bases. V was pared by 7 bases and J by 3 bases, with 8 bases of the junction left unmatched. Germline-derived CDR1 and CDR2 are ENHRY and SYGVKD. This CDR3 comprises 14 residues. The CDR3 here is CAINRGDREETQYF. For the CDR3, the DNA is TGTGCCATCAATCGAGGCGACAGGGAAGAGACCCAGTACTTC.

This clone has just a few counts. The chain has TRBV2 and TRBJ1-2; 9 bases match TRBD1. The CDR3 sequence is 12 residues long. V shed 6 bases and J 6 bases; nucleotides not matched to a gene: 2. Germline lookup yields CDR1 SNHLY and CDR2 FYNNEI. The DNA for the CDR3 is TGTGCCAGCAGCCGGACAGGGGATGGCTACACCTTC. It yields the protein CASSRTGDGYTF.

The J gene is TRBJ1-4, the V gene TRBV19, with 9 bases aligning to TRBD1. Germline-derived CDR1 and CDR2 are LNHDA and SQIVND (reference sequence). With 9 bases clipped from V and 8 bases from J, the junction kept 10 bases outside the gene matches. The CDR3 spans 14 residues. Written as DNA, the CDR3 is TGTGCCAGCACCCGGACAGGGGACGGAGAAAAACTGTTTTTT. Protein product: CASTRTGDGEKLFF.

This clone was picked up a small number of times. The chain links TRBV7-2 to TRBJ2-1, with 7 bases identical to TRBD2. V lost 5 bases, J lost 2 bases, and 9 bases stayed unmatched. The CDR3 has 16 amino acids. Germline values: CDR1 SGHTA, CDR2 FQGNSA. In nucleotides, the CDR3 is TGTGCCAGCAGCGAATTTAGCGGGTTGGCCTACAATGAGCAGTTCTTC. Translation: CASSEFSGLAYNEQFF.